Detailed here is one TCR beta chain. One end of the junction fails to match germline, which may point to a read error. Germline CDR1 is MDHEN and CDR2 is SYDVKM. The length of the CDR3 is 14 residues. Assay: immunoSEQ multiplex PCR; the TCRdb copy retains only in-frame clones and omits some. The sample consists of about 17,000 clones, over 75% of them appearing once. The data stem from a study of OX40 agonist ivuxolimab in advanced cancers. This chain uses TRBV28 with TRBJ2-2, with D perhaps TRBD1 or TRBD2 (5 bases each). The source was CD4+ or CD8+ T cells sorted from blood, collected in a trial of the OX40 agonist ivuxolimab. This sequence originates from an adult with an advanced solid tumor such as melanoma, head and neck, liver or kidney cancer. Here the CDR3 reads CASTKRGEHRGAVF. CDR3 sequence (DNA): TGTGCCAGCACTAAGAGGGGCGAACACCGGGGAGCTGTTTTT.